Listed here are 22 T cell receptor beta chains from one sample, sequenced in a study of technical replicates of blood from a handful of donors. Libraries were prepared by immunoSEQ multiplex PCR; TCRdb keeps only in-frame clonotypes and omits some of them. The table lists more than 65,000 clones, 75% to 95% of them singletons. The sample was T cells isolated from PBMCs. These receptors came from a human donor in good health.

The chain has TRBV11-2 and TRBJ1-1; 7 bases align to TRBD1. The trim removed 3 bases at V and 0 bases at J, leaving 7 bases unmatched. The CDR3 runs to 16 residues. The germline CDR1 and CDR2 sequences are SGHAT and FQNNGV. CDR3 DNA sequence: TGTGCCAGCAGCTTGTCGTTGGGACAGCTGAACACTGAAGCTTTCTTT. Amino acids: CASSLSLGQLNTEAFF.

This chain links TRBV6-5 with TRBJ1-1; D unclear. Trimming removed 0 bases at V and 1 base at J, with 9 bases between. Germline V gives CDR1 MNHEY, CDR2 SVGAGI. CDR3 length equals 15 residues. The CDR3 nucleotides are TGTGCCAGCAGTTACTCGTCGGGGTGGAACACTGAAGCTTTCTTT. Translated: CASSYSSGWNTEAFF.

The chain links TRBV28 to TRBJ2-3; D may be TRBD1 (6 bases). CDR3 size: 14 residues. CDR1 is MDHEN and CDR2 is SYDVKM in the germline V gene. V lost 5 bases and J 0 bases, leaving 9 bases between the germline ends. CDR3 DNA sequence: TGTGCCAGCAGTGGGGACAATAGCACAGATACGCAGTATTTT. Translation: CASSGDNSTDTQYF.

The chain is built from TRBV7-9 and TRBJ2-7; 11 bases fit TRBD1. Unmatched junction bases numbered 7, after V lost 7 bases and J lost 2 bases. The CDR3 sequence is 15 residues long. CDR1 is SEHNR, CDR2 FQNEAQ, per germline (reference sequence). CDR3 coding DNA: TGTGCCAGCACCTTTTGGGGACAGGGGGCCTACGAGCAGTACTTC. Protein product: CASTFWGQGAYEQYF.

This sequence joins TRBV25-1 and TRBJ1-1; D remains ambiguous. The germline V gene has CDR1 MGHDK and CDR2 SYGVNS. There are 16 residues in the CDR3. The V end was cut by 6 bases, the J end by 1 base, with 18 bases between. CDR3 protein: CASSPGQTLSNTEAFF. DNA of the CDR3: TGTGCCAGCAGCCCAGGCCAGACACTCTCGAACACTGAAGCTTTCTTT.

The gene calls are TRBV4-1 and TRBJ2-1; no reliable D call. This CDR3 comprises 14 residues. Per germline, CDR1 MGHRA and CDR2 YSYEKL. V was trimmed by 0 bases and J by 4 bases, leaving 7 bases between them. The CDR3 sequence: CASSQEREYNEQFF. The CDR3 coding sequence is TGCGCCAGCAGCCAAGAACGCGAGTACAATGAGCAGTTCTTC.

The CDR3 sequence is CASSLGSHLDLTDTQYF. The CDR3 region has the DNA TGTGCCAGCAGCTTGGGTTCCCACCTAGACCTCACAGATACGCAGTATTTT. The chain uses TRBV5-4 and TRBJ2-3, with D hard to call. Germline CDR1 is SGHNT and CDR2 is YYREEE (reference sequence). Trimming took off 0 bases at V and 2 bases at J, with 16 bases between the two ends. The length of the CDR3 is 17 residues.

This clone was observed once. The V call is TRBV6-5, the J call TRBJ2-1; 10 bases agree with TRBD2. The CDR3 is made up of 11 amino acids. V lost 7 bases, J lost 12 bases, and 3 bases stayed unmatched. Germline values: CDR1 MNHEY, CDR2 SVGAGI. Written as DNA, the CDR3 is TGTGCCAGCAATAGCGGGAGGTTGCAGTTCTTC. It specifies CASNSGRLQFF.

V is TRBV6-1 and J is TRBJ2-7; 7 bases fit TRBD2. This CDR3 is built from 14 residues. Per germline, CDR1 MNHNS and CDR2 SASEGT. Trimming at V came to 4 bases and at J to 5 bases, leaving 8 bases not matched to a gene. CDR3 nucleotide sequence: TGTGCCAGCAGTGTGCGCGGGAGCCCCCACGAGCAGTACTTC. Encoded protein: CASSVRGSPHEQYF.

The rearrangement joins TRBV7-2 to TRBJ1-3, with TRBD1 matching 7 bases. The CDR3 length is 15 residues. CDR1 is SGHTA and CDR2 is FQGNSA in the germline V gene. Losses at the gene ends were 3 bases for V and 8 bases for J; bases not matched to a gene: 10. The CDR3 region is CASSFWDRSRDTIYF. As DNA, the CDR3 is TGTGCCAGCAGCTTCTGGGACAGATCTCGGGACACCATATATTTT. The full variable domain, in which reference TRBV7-2 and TRBJ1-3 provide the parts outside the CDR3, is GAGVSQSPSNKVTEKGKDVELRCDPISGHTALYWYRQSLGQGLEFLIYFQGNSAPDKSGLPSDRFSAERTGGSVSTLTIQRTQQEDSAVYLCASSFWDRSRDTIYFGEGSWLTVV.

This rearrangement joins TRBV5-4 to TRBJ2-1; 9 bases are shared with TRBD2. The CDR3 has 15 amino acids. Germline CDR1 and CDR2: SGHNT and YYREEE (reference sequence). The V gene end was trimmed by 5 bases and the J gene end by 8 bases; junction bases not matched to a gene: 11. The CDR3 DNA reads TGTGCCAGCAGGGATAGCGGGAGAAGTTTCTATGAGCAGTTCTTC. Protein product: CASRDSGRSFYEQFF.

This chain links TRBV18 with TRBJ1-4; 9 nucleotides line up with TRBD1. Looked up from germline, CDR1 is KGHSH and CDR2 is LQKENI. The CDR3 loop spans 15 amino acids. With V trimmed by 3 bases and J by 8 bases, 7 bases remained unmatched. CDR3 region: CASSPRQGDGEKLFF. The CDR3 DNA reads as TGTGCCAGCTCACCTCGACAGGGGGATGGAGAAAAACTGTTTTTT.

The V gene is TRBV9, the J gene TRBJ2-3, with D possibly matching TRBD2 (5 bases). Trimming removed 0 bases at V and 4 bases at J, with 18 bases between. The germline V gene encodes CDR1 SGDLS and CDR2 YYNGEE. CDR3 size: 17 residues. CDR3 region: CASSVEVGVSVADTQYF. Here the CDR3 DNA reads TGTGCCAGCAGCGTAGAAGTGGGAGTGAGTGTTGCAGATACGCAGTATTTT.

The chain recombines TRBV2 with TRBJ2-5, with 10 bases lining up with TRBD2. CDR3 length: 17 amino acids. The V gene's germline CDR1 is SNHLY and CDR2 FYNNEI. The ends lost 4 bases at V and 2 bases at J; junction bases unmatched: 10. CDR3 bases: TGTGCCAGCAGTGGGGTAGGACTAGCGGCCTCTCAAGAGACCCAGTACTTC. This translates into CASSGVGLAASQETQYF.

V is TRBV5-4 and J is TRBJ2-7, with TRBD2 identical over 8 bases. V dropped 4 bases and J dropped 6; count of bases not matched to a gene: 6. CDR1 and CDR2 from the germline V gene are SGHNT and YYREEE (reference sequence). The CDR3 has 13 amino acids. The CDR3 spells CASSLGLVREQYF. The CDR3, as DNA: TGTGCCAGCAGCCTGGGACTAGTCCGCGAGCAGTACTTC.

The chain employs TRBV14 and TRBJ1-1; D possibly corresponds to TRBD1 (5 bases). The V gene's germline CDR1 is SGHDN and CDR2 FVKESK. V lost 4 bases and J 6 bases, leaving 12 bases between the germline ends. The CDR3 runs 13 residues. CDR3 loop: CASSRGGLAEAFF. The CDR3, as DNA: TGTGCCAGCAGCCGCGGGGGACTCGCTGAAGCTTTCTTT.

The chain recombines TRBV18 with TRBJ2-1; 12 bases are a match to TRBD2. With 3 bases clipped from V and 8 bases from J, the junction kept 5 bases outside the gene matches. CDR1 KGHSH and CDR2 LQKENI come from the germline V gene. The CDR3 covers 15 residues. CDR3 DNA: TGTGCCAGCTCACCGACTAGCGGGAGTTTTGATGAGCAGTTCTTC. This sequence encodes CASSPTSGSFDEQFF.

The chain employs TRBV11-3 and TRBJ2-5; tentatively, D is TRBD1 (5 bases). CDR3 length equals 14 residues. Trimming cost V 2 bases and J 2 bases, with 9 bases left between them. The germline V gene encodes CDR1 SGHNT and CDR2 YENEEA. This CDR3 is CASSLRGWQETQYF. CDR3 DNA sequence: TGTGCCAGCAGCTTAAGGGGATGGCAAGAGACCCAGTACTTC.

The chain recombines TRBV4-1 with TRBJ1-4; D possibly corresponds to TRBD1 (6 bases). The V gene's germline CDR1 is MGHRA and CDR2 YSYEKL. The V gene lost 6 bases and the J gene lost 8 bases, with 22 bases spanning the gap. The CDR3 sequence is 16 residues long. CDR3: CASRFRVRGITEKLFF. The CDR3 region has the DNA TGCGCCAGCAGGTTCAGGGTAAGGGGGATCACGGAAAAACTGTTTTTT.

This clone was seen once. The CDR3 region is CASRSDRRNGYTF. The DNA of the CDR3 is TGTGCCAGCAGATCGGACAGGAGGAATGGCTACACCTTC. The chain has TRBV11-2 and TRBJ1-2; 7 bases line up with TRBD1. The junction had 7 bases not matched to a gene; V was cut back by 6 bases and J by 6 bases. The germline CDR1 and CDR2 sequences are SGHAT and FQNNGV. This CDR3 has 13 amino acids.

The chain has TRBV9 and TRBJ2-5; no firm D call. Germline V lookup: CDR1 SGDLS, CDR2 YYNGEE. This CDR3 region has 13 residues. The germline V and J ends were trimmed by 0 bases and 7 bases, with 10 bases remaining between them. For the CDR3, the DNA is TGTGCCAGCAGCGTAGCGGCAGGTGGGACCCAGTACTTC. It is translated as CASSVAAGGTQYF.

In DNA, the CDR3 is TGTGCCAGCAGTTACCCCGGACAGGTCCAGCCCCAGCATTTT. Translating gives CASSYPGQVQPQHF. The chain couples TRBV6-6 to TRBJ1-5; 7 bases fit TRBD1. V shed 2 bases and J 7 bases; nucleotides not matched to a gene: 5. The germline gives CDR1 MNHNY, CDR2 SVGAGI (reference sequence). This CDR3 is 14 amino acids long.